The clone carrying this T cell receptor beta chain was observed at least ten times. The antigen remains undetermined. The authors' processing: To classify distant metastasis in papillary thyroid cancer, a model was built from CDR3 differences across clinicopathological groups. TCRdb re-clonotyped the PCR reads via MiXCR. What appears here as the V and J calls and clone size reflects TCRdb's work, not the paper's. The table includes around 30,000 clones, about 22% detected once. Germline lookup yields CDR1 SGHVS and CDR2 FNYEAQ. The V gene end was trimmed by 5 bases and the J gene end by 3 bases; junction bases not matched to a gene: 7. CDR3 length equals 15 residues. This specimen belongs to a study of metastatic and nonmetastatic thyroid tumors. Whole-study context: Repertoire comparison spanned blood and tumor or nodule tissue of malignant and benign thyroid patients.

Among the patients, none had received any treatment before thyroid surgery. General study findings and limits: Relative to benign nodules, malignant thyroid tumors were reportedly characterized by significantly elevated TCR beta diversity in blood and tumor.

Sequenced material: blood. The gene calls are TRBV7-6 and TRBJ1-3; 7 nucleotides match TRBD1. The clonotype originates from a female donor with papillary thyroid cancer or a benign thyroid nodule (not recorded which). Some clones in this sample may be carry-over from other donors' samples. Here the CDR3 reads CASSPDRDSGNTIYF. The CDR3 coding sequence is TGTGCCAGCAGCCCTGACAGGGACAGTGGAAACACCATATATTTT.